The entry below describes one TCR beta chain. Antigen: not known. Busulfan-fludarabine conditioning, marrow transplant, and cyclophosphamide on days +3 and +4 were administered. These data belong to a study of T cells after posttransplantation cyclophosphamide. Overall study findings and caveats: TRB overlap between skin or GI tissue T cells and blood was limited. Donor CD8+ memory clones often dominated recipient blood repertoires at later times. Recipient CMV seropositivity and CMV reactivation strongly tracked TRB clonality.

This CDR3 is built from 15 residues. The germline V gene encodes CDR1 KGHSH and CDR2 LQKENI. V lost 6 bases to trimming and J lost 2 bases, with 17 bases between them. Profiling relied on immunoSEQ multiplex PCR, and the TCRdb table lists in-frame clones only, not all of them. This table holds 9,500 to 15,000 clones, under 2.5% found once. The chain carries TRBV18 and TRBJ2-7, with D possibly TRBD1 on 6 matching bases. The specimen comprised PBMCs, sampled after allogeneic stem cell transplant with posttransplant cyclophosphamide. The receptor's source is a male patient aged 30 to 39 who received an allogeneic stem cell transplant from a related donor, was CMV-positive, and had no GVHD. Some T cells may possibly be graft donor cells. The CDR3 here is CASSIQGFAAYEQYF. Here the CDR3 DNA reads TGTGCCAGCTCTATACAGGGTTTTGCAGCCTACGAGCAGTACTTC.